This TCR beta chain was sequenced for a study of CD8+CD57+ T cells in acquired aplastic anemia (dated by TCRdb to the late 2010s). Some background on the complete study: DNA extracted from sorted CD4+ and CD8+ cells had a mean of roughly 3.4 ug, with a range of 0.2 to 27.4 ug. A CD8+CD57+ expansion meant a frequency higher than the mean frequency seen in healthy subjects.

The patients picked for sequencing were ones in whom flow cytometry had shown an expansion of CD8+CD57+ cells. All patients had severe acquired aplastic anemia diagnosed by International Study of Aplastic Anemia and Agranulocytosis and Camitta criteria. At the time blood was sampled, none of the patients had received any therapy. In this study, sorted CD4+ and CD8+ T cells from the blood of healthy subjects and of severe aplastic anemia patients had their TCR repertoires deep-sequenced. Patients were enrolled under clinicaltrials.gov protocols 00001620, 01623167, 00001397, 00071045, 00081523 and 00961064 in the USA. Ficoll-Paque density gradient centrifugation was used to isolate peripheral blood mononuclear cells. Before DNA was extracted, CD4+ and CD8+ T cells were sorted using either FACS or magnetic beads. Profiling of TCR beta VDJ combinations and CDR3 sequences used genomic DNA as the template. An Illumina HiSeq 2000 was the platform used for TCR repertoire sequencing. The paper's data handling went like this. TRBV/TRBJ rearrangement plots, CDR3 size and DJ length profiles, and Simpson's diversity index were used to assess repertoires. The most abundant DNA sequence in the deep sequencing data was defined as the immunodominant clone. CDR3 amino acid sequences were screened for sharing across subjects and were compared with published repertoires and the VDJdb database. TCRdb reprocessed the public reads (quality trimming at Q25 with fastp, clone calling with MiXCR) and kept in-frame beta chains. A single entry per CDR3 protein holds the most common genes and DNA from its merged rows. The V and J calls come from TCRdb's annotation, not from the publication. This sample lists 160,000 or so distinct CDR3 sequences; about two thirds were detected once. Around 45% of the sample goes to the ten largest clones.

Points on this clonotype: The antigen this receptor binds is unknown. No quality values exist for individual bases; no much larger clone is one base distant.

The full study reports these points: Although roughly 29 CD8+ CDR3 sequences were shared by patients and controls, these sequences appeared highly expressed in patients and within the immunodominant clones of patients. Patients and healthy controls showed no significant difference in CD8+ Simpson's diversity (P=0.060).

The specimen sequenced was sorted CD4+, CD8+, or CD8+CD57+ T cells (not recorded which) from PBMCs. This clonotype was sampled from a human donor with aplastic anemia.

Here the CDR3 is given as CAISLTGNQAYEQYF. The nucleotide sequence is given as TGTGCCATCAGCCTTACTGGGAACCAAGCCTACGAGCAGTACTTC. The sequence links TRBV10-3 to TRBJ2-7; the D gene is unclear. Via the germline V gene, CDR1 is ENHRY and CDR2 SYGVKD. At the junction V is shortened by 6 bases and J by 2 bases, with 17 bases in between. The CDR3, from cysteine to phenylalanine, totals 15 residues. The sequence is cut down to CDR3 DNA, 45 bases in frame from base 1.